The rows below give T cell receptor beta chains drawn from one sample of a study of shared clonotypes between healthy human individuals. Libraries were prepared by immunoSEQ multiplex PCR; TCRdb keeps only in-frame clonotypes and omits some of them. In the table there are hundreds of thousands of clones, 95% to 98% of which are singletons. Material for sequencing was naive CD8+ T cells sorted from blood. The receptors stem from a man aged 25 to 45 in good health. Each CDR3 is given without its conserved first and last residue. The order of the fields is J gene, D gene, V gene, CDR3 protein. D genes are given only for firm matches.

J gene: TRBJ2-7
D gene: .
V gene: TRBV10-2
CDR3 protein: ASSPGVDEQY

J gene: TRBJ2-7
D gene: TRBD2
V gene: TRBV5-5
CDR3 protein: ASSLRVATSDYEQY

J gene: TRBJ2-1
D gene: TRBD2
V gene: TRBV7-6
CDR3 protein: ASSLAPTSGYSYNEQF

J gene: TRBJ1-2
D gene: TRBD1
V gene: TRBV7-2
CDR3 protein: ASSIPRDSEGYGYT

J gene: TRBJ2-1
D gene: TRBD2
V gene: TRBV11-2
CDR3 protein: ASSSLRSGRYNEQF

J gene: TRBJ2-3
D gene: TRBD2
V gene: TRBV5-8
CDR3 protein: ASSLFGLAGGPSTDTQY

J gene: TRBJ1-2
D gene: .
V gene: TRBV27
CDR3 protein: ASSSVQGTIYGYT

J gene: TRBJ2-5
D gene: TRBD1
V gene: TRBV11-2
CDR3 protein: ASSLGGTGAGETQY

J gene: TRBJ2-7
D gene: .
V gene: TRBV27
CDR3 protein: ASSFDRFSYEQY

J gene: TRBJ2-5
D gene: .
V gene: TRBV18
CDR3 protein: ASSTGQQETQY

J gene: TRBJ1-1
D gene: .
V gene: TRBV9
CDR3 protein: ASSVGQGLNTEAF

J gene: TRBJ2-5
D gene: .
V gene: TRBV7-9
CDR3 protein: ASSETGSLGETQY

J gene: TRBJ2-2
D gene: .
V gene: TRBV14
CDR3 protein: ASSQEQGVPGELF

J gene: TRBJ2-7
D gene: TRBD2
V gene: TRBV5-1
CDR3 protein: ASSPGASGHYEQY

J gene: TRBJ1-2
D gene: .
V gene: TRBV6-5
CDR3 protein: ASWQINYGYT

J gene: TRBJ2-7
D gene: .
V gene: TRBV5-1
CDR3 protein: ASSNSYEQY

J gene: TRBJ2-1
D gene: .
V gene: TRBV5-1
CDR3 protein: ASSSGTDTFGEQF

J gene: TRBJ2-5
D gene: .
V gene: TRBV7-6
CDR3 protein: ASSLAGGLVAQY

J gene: TRBJ2-1
D gene: .
V gene: TRBV11-2
CDR3 protein: ASSLKGLPGEQF

J gene: TRBJ2-7
D gene: TRBD1
V gene: TRBV28
CDR3 protein: ASAGTGDYEQY

J gene: TRBJ2-1
D gene: .
V gene: TRBV7-8
CDR3 protein: ASSPALGLPYNEQF

J gene: TRBJ2-3
D gene: .
V gene: TRBV7-8
CDR3 protein: ASTLQNTDTQY

J gene: TRBJ1-5
D gene: .
V gene: TRBV27
CDR3 protein: ASSLSWGANQPQH

J gene: TRBJ2-1
D gene: TRBD1
V gene: TRBV10-3
CDR3 protein: AIGQGYNEQF

J gene: TRBJ2-7
D gene: TRBD1
V gene: TRBV7-2
CDR3 protein: ASSPLGGRDYEQY

J gene: TRBJ2-5
D gene: .
V gene: TRBV7-2
CDR3 protein: ASSLGRGIETQY

J gene: TRBJ1-5
D gene: .
V gene: TRBV7-7
CDR3 protein: ASSHLGGLPFNQPQH

J gene: TRBJ2-4
D gene: TRBD2
V gene: TRBV7-9
CDR3 protein: ASSSSLGPSGSVNIQY

J gene: TRBJ2-3
D gene: .
V gene: TRBV7-9
CDR3 protein: ASSSGTDTQY

J gene: TRBJ2-7
D gene: TRBD2
V gene: TRBV27
CDR3 protein: ASSSLPAGGFSFSYEQY

J gene: TRBJ1-4
D gene: TRBD1
V gene: TRBV4-1
CDR3 protein: ASSIRDRVDEKLF

J gene: TRBJ2-2
D gene: TRBD2
V gene: TRBV4-3
CDR3 protein: ASSQDRPGLAANTGELF

J gene: TRBJ1-2
D gene: TRBD1
V gene: TRBV9
CDR3 protein: ASSVTGELYGYT

J gene: TRBJ2-1
D gene: TRBD2
V gene: TRBV28
CDR3 protein: ASSPRTSGRFEQF

J gene: TRBJ1-1
D gene: .
V gene: TRBV4-2
CDR3 protein: ASSQAGRRAF

J gene: TRBJ2-1
D gene: TRBD2
V gene: TRBV29-1
CDR3 protein: SVGGLAGGEEQF

J gene: TRBJ2-1
D gene: .
V gene: TRBV5-4
CDR3 protein: ASSSRGSIIDEQF

J gene: TRBJ1-1
D gene: .
V gene: TRBV6-5
CDR3 protein: ASSSSQGGRTEAF

J gene: TRBJ2-7
D gene: TRBD2
V gene: TRBV9
CDR3 protein: ASSVVAGGYEQY

J gene: TRBJ1-2
D gene: .
V gene: TRBV6-5
CDR3 protein: ASSYSFPIDGYT

J gene: TRBJ2-3
D gene: TRBD2
V gene: TRBV29-1
CDR3 protein: SVEDLRREGANTQY

J gene: TRBJ2-2
D gene: TRBD2
V gene: TRBV27
CDR3 protein: ASSSTSGSPGELF

J gene: TRBJ2-5
D gene: TRBD2
V gene: TRBV6-1
CDR3 protein: ASSVRLAGETQY

J gene: TRBJ2-7
D gene: .
V gene: TRBV19
CDR3 protein: ASSIVGSAVDEQY

J gene: TRBJ2-1
D gene: TRBD2
V gene: TRBV2
CDR3 protein: ASSEALPSGGGNEQF

J gene: TRBJ2-7
D gene: .
V gene: TRBV6-5
CDR3 protein: ASSEYRVSYEQY

J gene: TRBJ2-7
D gene: .
V gene: TRBV5-1
CDR3 protein: ASSLENQWYEQY

J gene: TRBJ1-2
D gene: .
V gene: TRBV2
CDR3 protein: ASIGQKNYGYT

J gene: TRBJ2-7
D gene: TRBD1
V gene: TRBV27
CDR3 protein: ASSLGTGIYEQY

J gene: TRBJ2-3
D gene: .
V gene: TRBV4-1
CDR3 protein: ASSQIRREGTDTQY

J gene: TRBJ2-7
D gene: TRBD1
V gene: TRBV7-9
CDR3 protein: ASSSGTVPYEQY

J gene: TRBJ2-7
D gene: .
V gene: TRBV4-1
CDR3 protein: ASSQPGTYEQY

J gene: TRBJ2-2
D gene: .
V gene: TRBV5-1
CDR3 protein: ASSEQTGITGELF

J gene: TRBJ2-7
D gene: .
V gene: TRBV14
CDR3 protein: ASSQDLILGEQY